Listed here are 29 T cell receptor beta chains from one sample, sequenced in a study of T-cell memory formation after mild COVID-19. TCRdb re-called the 5' RACE reads with MiXCR, one entry per CDR3 protein. Of roughly 89,000 distinct CDR3 sequences listed, over 12% are singletons. The sequenced sample consisted of PBMCs or a T cell subset sorted from them (not recorded which). The receptors here all came from a man aged 18 to 29 who had mild COVID-19 (a few samples of this study predate the infection). Cell type and time point are not known.

This clonotype was found a few times. The chain recombines TRBV9 with TRBJ2-7; D is ambiguous. CDR1 and CDR2 (germline): SGDLS, YYNGEE. V was cut by 0 bases and J by 3 bases, with 4 bases left in between. The CDR3 runs 12 residues. The chain's CDR3 is CASSVDGYEQYF. DNA for the CDR3: TGTGCCAGCAGCGTAGATGGCTACGAGCAGTACTTC.

The chain links TRBV13 to TRBJ2-5, with TRBD2 identical over 8 bases. Germline trimming cut 5 bases from V and 3 bases from J; bases unmatched to any gene: 8. This CDR3 has 15 amino acids. Germline CDR1 reads PRHDT; CDR2 reads FYEKMQ (reference sequence). This CDR3 is CASSPRTSGEETQYF. The CDR3, as DNA: TGTGCCAGCAGCCCCCGTACTAGCGGAGAAGAGACCCAGTACTTC.

This clonotype was counted between two and nine times. The chain uses TRBV5-1 and TRBJ2-7; TRBD1 matches 9 bases. The junction had 14 bases not matched to a gene; V was cut back by 5 bases and J by 5 bases. This CDR3 contains 16 residues. CDR1 and CDR2 from the germline V gene are SGHRS and YFSETQ. The CDR3, as DNA: TGCGCCAGCAGGGTGAGGTGGACAGGGGTTTTTGACGAGCAGTACTTC. This sequence encodes CASRVRWTGVFDEQYF.

In its sample, this clonotype was seen a few times. V is TRBV6-5 and J is TRBJ2-3; 9 nucleotides agree with TRBD1. Trimming at V came to 10 bases and at J to 3 bases, leaving 8 bases not matched to a gene. Germline V lookup: CDR1 MNHEY, CDR2 SVGAGI. This CDR3 has 14 amino acids. CDR3 DNA sequence: TGTGCCACCAAGAGAGGACAGGGGACAGATACGCAGTATTTT. Its translation: CATKRGQGTDTQYF.

This chain joins TRBV6-1 and TRBJ1-2; 9 bases map to TRBD1. Germline V gene data show CDR1 as MNHNS and CDR2 as SASEGT. The CDR3 spans 16 residues. The V and J ends lost 1 base and 4 bases, in that order; junction bases with no gene match: 7. CDR3 in DNA: TGTGCCAGCAGTGAAGAGTGGACAGGGGCCGTCTATGGCTACACCTTC. The encoded protein is CASSEEWTGAVYGYTF.

In its sample, this clonotype was seen a few times. The chain employs TRBV18 and TRBJ2-3; 10 positions match TRBD1. CDR3 length: 15 amino acids. V dropped 6 bases and J dropped 6; count of bases not matched to a gene: 9. CDR1 is KGHSH, CDR2 LQKENI, per germline. The CDR3, as DNA: TGTGCCAGCTCGCGGACAGGGGGATTTGGTGATACGCAGTATTTT. Translation gives CASSRTGGFGDTQYF.

The CDR3 is CASSYEGGRSPLHF. CDR3 sequence (DNA): TGTGCCAGCAGTTACGAGGGGGGTCGTTCACCCCTCCACTTT. The rearrangement links TRBV6-5 to TRBJ1-6; tentative D call: TRBD1 (6 bases). Trimming removed 2 bases from V and 9 bases from J, with 11 bases in between. The V gene's germline CDR1 is MNHEY and CDR2 SVGAGI. This CDR3 has 14 residues.

This clonotype has a handful of counts. This chain connects TRBV5-1 to TRBJ1-1; no reliable D call. The CDR3 is made up of 11 amino acids. In germline, CDR1 is SGHRS, CDR2 YFSETQ. The V end lost 0 bases, the J end lost 6 bases, and 3 bases lay between the germline ends. Written as DNA, the CDR3 is TGCGCCAGCAGCTTGGGGCCTGAAGCTTTCTTT. It translates to CASSLGPEAFF.

J is TRBJ2-5 and V is TRBV5-6; no clear D gene. Trimming removed 0 bases from V and 3 bases from J, with 6 bases in between. This CDR3 has 13 residues. The germline V gene has CDR1 SGHDT and CDR2 YYEEEE. In DNA form, the CDR3 reads TGTGCCAGCAGCTTGGAGGCGGAAGAGACCCAGTACTTC. It translates to CASSLEAEETQYF.

The chain carries TRBV9 and TRBJ2-1; D remains ambiguous. Trimming shortened V by 0 bases and J by 5 bases, and 12 bases separated the two germline ends. Germline-derived CDR1 and CDR2 are SGDLS and YYNGEE. CDR3 size: 15 residues. The CDR3 region is CASSVESNLHNEQFF. The CDR3 nucleotides are TGTGCCAGCAGCGTAGAATCTAATCTACACAATGAGCAGTTCTTC.

The chain combines TRBV27 with TRBJ2-2; D is unclear. V lost 3 bases and J 6 bases, leaving 11 bases between the germline ends. Per the germline V gene, CDR1 is MNHEY and CDR2 is SMNVEV (reference sequence). The CDR3 length is 14 residues. CDR3 residues: CASSFSAVSGELFF. The CDR3, as DNA: TGTGCCAGCAGTTTCTCCGCCGTGTCCGGGGAGCTGTTTTTT.

J is TRBJ2-2 and V is TRBV5-6; D call uncertain. The V end lost 2 bases, the J end lost 2 bases, and 4 bases lay between the germline ends. This CDR3 has 13 amino acids. Germline V gene sequence: CDR1 SGHDT, CDR2 YYEEEE. DNA of the CDR3: TGTGCCAGCAGCTTTGGAAACACCGGGGAGCTGTTTTTT. It specifies CASSFGNTGELFF.

This clonotype was observed a handful of times. The V call is TRBV2, the J call TRBJ1-1; D is possibly TRBD1 (6 bases). This CDR3 contains 16 residues. The ends were cut back, 6 bases at V and 3 bases at J, with 20 bases in the middle. Germline-derived CDR1 and CDR2 are SNHLY and FYNNEI. CDR3 sequence reads: CASSGTFSTGHTEAFF. In DNA form, the CDR3 reads TGTGCCAGCAGCGGGACTTTTTCGACAGGCCACACTGAAGCTTTCTTT.

There are a few counts of this clonotype. V usage is TRBV10-3 and J usage is TRBJ1-1; D possibly corresponds to TRBD1 (5 bases). V shed 8 bases and J shed 4 bases, with 11 bases lying between them. The CDR3 has 12 amino acids. Germline CDR1 ENHRY, CDR2 SYGVKD. CDR3 sequence: CAISDSRTEAFF. The DNA for the CDR3 is TGTGCCATCTCTGACAGTCGCACTGAAGCTTTCTTT.

This clonotype showed up many times. The genes are TRBV7-9 and TRBJ2-1; tentatively, D is TRBD2 (5 bases). The CDR3 is 13 amino acids. Per germline, CDR1 SEHNR and CDR2 FQNEAQ (reference sequence). The V end lost 2 bases, the J end lost 8 bases, and 10 bases lay between the germline ends. This CDR3 reads CASSLQTRDEQFF. CDR3 in DNA: TGTGCCAGCAGCTTACAGACGAGGGATGAGCAGTTCTTC.

The V call is TRBV6-5, the J call TRBJ2-3; D gene ambiguous. Germline loops: CDR1 MNHEY, CDR2 SVGAGI. The ends were cut back, 5 bases at V and 5 bases at J, with 17 bases in the middle. The CDR3 loop spans 15 amino acids. CDR3 amino acids: CASSPLSLGGDTQYF. CDR3 sequence (DNA): TGTGCCAGCAGTCCGCTAAGTTTGGGCGGAGATACGCAGTATTTT.

J is TRBJ2-7 and V is TRBV7-6; 8 positions match TRBD2. The CDR3 is 16 residues long. V lost 5 bases, J lost 2 bases, and 11 bases stayed unmatched. Germline V lookup: CDR1 SGHVS, CDR2 FNYEAQ. In DNA, the CDR3 is TGTGCCAGCAGCCCAGAGGGGCGGGGGGAAACCTACGAGCAGTACGTC. This sequence encodes CASSPEGRGETYEQYV.

V and J are TRBV12-3 or TRBV12-4 and TRBJ2-1; 8 nucleotides align to TRBD1. This CDR3 has 17 amino acids. With V trimmed by 6 bases and J by 3 bases, 13 bases remained unmatched. CDR3 nucleotide sequence: TGTGCCAGCAGCCACTTGGGGACAGGCCCCGGCTACAATGAGCAGTTCTTC. The encoded protein is CASSHLGTGPGYNEQFF.

This clonotype has at least ten counts. The chain has TRBV12-3 or TRBV12-4 and TRBJ2-3, with TRBD1 identical over 8 bases. The CDR3 has 17 residues. Trimming removed 4 bases from V and 7 bases from J; junction bases left unmatched: 16. CDR3 residues: CASSWEQGGLNWNTQYF. DNA for the CDR3: TGTGCCAGCAGTTGGGAACAGGGGGGCCTTAATTGGAATACGCAGTATTTT.

J is TRBJ1-5 and V is TRBV12-3 or TRBV12-4, with 8 bases lining up with TRBD1. The CDR3 is made up of 13 amino acids. V dropped 5 bases and J dropped 10; count of bases not matched to a gene: 7. The CDR3, as DNA: TGTGCCAGCAGTCAGGGGGCTTTGGGTCCCCAGCATTTT. Protein: CASSQGALGPQHF.

The chain carries TRBV4-1 and TRBJ2-3, with TRBD2 as a possible D gene (5 bases). Trimming left V 9 bases short and J 2 bases short, with 18 bases between. The CDR3 totals 15 residues. Germline V gene sequence: CDR1 MGHRA, CDR2 YSYEKL. The CDR3 here is CASASSSPSTDTQYF. The CDR3 nucleotides are TGCGCCAGTGCGTCTAGCTCACCCTCCACAGATACGCAGTATTTT.

The table lists this clonotype with a few counts. This rearrangement joins TRBV6-5 to TRBJ2-2; 8 bases are shared with TRBD1. The CDR3 has 15 residues. V shed 5 bases, J shed 4 bases, and the junction held 6 bases outside the gene matches. Per the germline V gene, CDR1 is MNHEY and CDR2 is SVGAGI. CDR3 bases: TGTGCCAGCAGTCACCTGGACAGGGTCACCGGGGAGCTGTTTTTT. This translates into CASSHLDRVTGELFF.

The gene calls are TRBV29-1 and TRBJ1-1; D unresolved. CDR1 and CDR2 from the germline V gene are SQVTM and ANQGSEA. This CDR3 is 14 amino acids long. V dropped 3 bases and J dropped 3 bases, with 14 bases sitting between them. CDR3 sequence (DNA): TGCAGCGTTGATTTGACGGAGGGATACACTGAAGCTTTCTTT. Its protein is CSVDLTEGYTEAFF.

This clonotype was seen a few times. The CDR3 sequence: CASSSLRGDEQYF. CDR3 in DNA: TGTGCCAGCAGCTCCCTACGGGGGGACGAGCAGTACTTC. The chain has TRBV7-3 and TRBJ2-7, with 7 nucleotides matching TRBD2. This CDR3 has 13 residues. Germline V gene lookup returns CDR1 SGHTA and CDR2 FQGTGA. Germline trimming cut 4 bases from V and 5 bases from J; bases unmatched to any gene: 5.

The V and J genes are TRBV7-9 and TRBJ2-2, with TRBD2 matching 8 bases. The germline V gene has CDR1 SEHNR and CDR2 FQNEAQ (reference sequence). The CDR3 totals 14 residues. V gave up 8 bases and J gave up 7 bases; unmatched junction bases: 9. CDR3 sequence: CASSHGGAVGELFF. The CDR3, as DNA: TGTGCCAGCTCCCACGGGGGGGCTGTCGGGGAGCTGTTTTTT.

The V gene is TRBV11-2, the J gene TRBJ2-7, with TRBD1 identical over 8 bases. The CDR3 loop spans 14 amino acids. The trim removed 3 bases at V and 5 bases at J, leaving 6 bases unmatched. The germline gives CDR1 SGHAT, CDR2 FQNNGV. DNA for the CDR3: TGTGCCAGCAGCTTTGGCCAGGGGGCGGACGAGCAGTACTTC. Protein sequence: CASSFGQGADEQYF.

There are a few counts of this clonotype. The genes are TRBV7-9 and TRBJ2-1, with D unclear. Trimming removed 4 bases from V and 6 bases from J, with 7 bases in between. This CDR3 region has 12 residues. Germline V gene lookup returns CDR1 SEHNR and CDR2 FQNEAQ (reference sequence). CDR3 amino acids: CASSSPFNEQFF. The CDR3 coding sequence is TGTGCCAGCAGCTCACCCTTCAATGAGCAGTTCTTC.

This clonotype was observed a few times. This chain joins TRBV4-3 and TRBJ1-5; D remains unclear. The germline V gene has CDR1 LGHNA and CDR2 YSLEER. Between the trimmed V and J ends, which lost 0 bases and 0 bases, there was a span of 6 bases. The CDR3 covers 15 residues. CDR3 sequence: CASSQDEFSNQPQHF. CDR3 DNA sequence: TGCGCCAGCAGCCAAGATGAGTTTAGCAATCAGCCCCAGCATTTT.

This clonotype was seen ten or more times. The chain couples TRBV10-3 to TRBJ1-1, with D hard to call. Trimming left V 0 bases short and J 1 base short, with 3 bases between. The CDR3 extends over 13 amino acids. Germline loops: CDR1 ENHRY, CDR2 SYGVKD. This chain's CDR3 is CAISESGNTEAFF. CDR3 in DNA: TGTGCCATCAGTGAGTCAGGGAACACTGAAGCTTTCTTT.